The 19 T cell receptor beta chains presented below share a single source sample, sequenced in a study of identical twins. TCRdb redid the calling of the 5' RACE reads with MiXCR, one entry per CDR3 protein. The table shows 450,000 to 600,000 distinct CDR3 sequences, with under 25% occurring only once. These data also featured in a second study, about yellow fever vaccine responses in identical twins.

The specimen was CD4+ T cells sorted from blood. The receptor source for this set is a woman between 18 and 29 years old in good health.

This chain uses TRBV7-9 with TRBJ2-1; TRBD2 matches 13 bases. The CDR3 length is 16 residues. Germline CDR1 SEHNR, CDR2 FQNEAQ (reference sequence). V lost 1 base to trimming and J lost 6 bases; unmatched junction nucleotides: 3. CDR3 loop: CASSLGLAGGLNEQFF. CDR3 DNA: TGTGCCAGCAGCTTAGGACTAGCGGGAGGCCTCAATGAGCAGTTCTTC.

This clonotype occurred a few times. V usage is TRBV12-3 or TRBV12-4 and J usage is TRBJ1-1; D gene uncertain. Trimming removed 3 bases from V and 0 bases from J, with 8 bases in between. CDR3 length equals 14 residues. The CDR3 region has the DNA TGTGCCAGCAGTTTGCGGGAATTGAACACTGAAGCTTTCTTT. It codes for CASSLRELNTEAFF.

This clonotype was recorded a few times. CDR3 bases: TGTGCCAGCACCTTGATGGGGGGACAGGCAAATCAGCCCCAGCATTTT. Translated: CASTLMGGQANQPQHF. J is TRBJ1-5 and V is TRBV12-3 or TRBV12-4; 8 nucleotides match TRBD1. Losses at the gene ends were 7 bases for V and 4 bases for J; bases not matched to a gene: 12. The CDR3 sequence is 16 residues long.

This sequence joins TRBV29-1 and TRBJ2-1, with D unclear. CDR1 and CDR2 from the germline V gene are SQVTM and ANQGSEA. Trimming shortened V by 3 bases and J by 3 bases, and 12 bases separated the two germline ends. This CDR3 is 14 amino acids long. For the CDR3, the DNA is TGCAGCGTTGAGGTCGCCGAAATCTACAATGAGCAGTTCTTC. It yields the protein CSVEVAEIYNEQFF.

As regards this clonotype: The junction differs from germline at one of its ends, possibly a read error. The CDR3 DNA follows: TGCGCCAGCAGCTTGAACAGGGGGCTGGAGGCCTACGATGAGCAGTTCTTC. Amino acid sequence: CASSLNRGLEAYDEQFF. This sequence joins TRBV5-1 and TRBJ2-1, with TRBD1 matching over 9 bases. This CDR3 comprises 17 residues. CDR1 and CDR2 (germline): SGHRS, YFSETQ.

The chain recombines TRBV4-1 with TRBJ2-3; D may match TRBD1 or TRBD2 (6 bases each). The CDR3 totals 17 residues. V gave up 0 bases and J gave up 1 base, with 14 bases separating them. Germline V gene lookup returns CDR1 MGHRA and CDR2 YSYEKL. The CDR3 bases are TGCGCCAGCAGCCAAGACCCATGGGGGGCCGGCACAGATACGCAGTATTTT. This codes for CASSQDPWGAGTDTQYF.

The J gene is TRBJ2-3, the V gene TRBV20-1; perhaps TRBD1 as D (6 bases). The CDR3 sequence is 14 residues long. Trimming took 3 bases from V and 3 from J, leaving 13 bases between them. CDR1 DFQATT and CDR2 SNEGSKA come from the germline V gene (reference sequence). The CDR3 loop is CSASSRGRTDTQYF. CDR3 nucleotide sequence: TGCAGTGCTAGCAGCAGGGGACGAACAGATACGCAGTATTTT.

This clonotype was observed a handful of times. This chain uses TRBV4-1 with TRBJ2-1; D is ambiguous. The CDR3 extends over 12 amino acids. CDR1 is MGHRA, CDR2 YSYEKL, per germline. V shed 3 bases and J shed 12 bases, with 12 bases lying between them. CDR3 protein: CASSHLFDGQFF. DNA for the CDR3: TGCGCCAGCAGCCATCTGTTTGACGGGCAGTTCTTC.

This clonotype was seen more than once but under ten times. The V gene is TRBV12-3 or TRBV12-4, the J gene TRBJ1-1; TRBD1 matches at 8 bases. The CDR3 runs to 16 residues. Trimming took 5 bases from V and 1 from J; bases not matched to a gene: 9. CDR3 loop: CASSPGTGERNTEAFF. The CDR3 DNA follows: TGTGCCAGCAGTCCTGGGACAGGTGAAAGGAACACTGAAGCTTTCTTT.

The V and J genes are TRBV20-1 and TRBJ2-5, with TRBD1 matching over 7 bases. Germline values: CDR1 DFQATT, CDR2 SNEGSKA (reference sequence). The CDR3 spans 13 residues. V lost 3 bases and J lost 5; bases outside the gene matches: 6. This CDR3 reads CSARKTGTETQYF. In DNA, the CDR3 is TGCAGTGCTAGGAAGACAGGGACGGAGACCCAGTACTTC.

In this sample, this clonotype turned up a few times. The genes are TRBV12-3 or TRBV12-4 and TRBJ2-1, with D perhaps matching TRBD1 or TRBD2 (7 bases each). The CDR3 consists of 14 residues. Trimming took 6 bases from V and 8 from J, leaving 17 bases between them. CDR3 in DNA: TGTGCCAGCAGCGGGCAGGGGGGGCTCGATGAGCAGTTCTTC. It is translated as CASSGQGGLDEQFF.

The genes are TRBV12-5 and TRBJ2-3, with 11 nucleotides matching TRBD1. V shed 4 bases and J 3 bases; nucleotides not matched to a gene: 9. Germline CDR1 is LGHNT and CDR2 is FRNRAP. The CDR3 contains 17 residues. The CDR3 DNA reads TGTGCTAGTGGTTCCGGACAGGGGGCTTCGTTGACAGATACGCAGTATTTT. Translated: CASGSGQGASLTDTQYF.

This clonotype was detected only a few times. This chain joins TRBV3-1 and TRBJ1-4; 7 nucleotides align to TRBD1. Germline V gene sequence: CDR1 LGHDT, CDR2 YNNKEL (reference sequence). The CDR3 totals 15 residues. Germline trimming cut 4 bases from V and 3 bases from J; bases unmatched to any gene: 5. The CDR3 sequence is CASSLATGSNEKLFF. CDR3 DNA: TGTGCCAGCAGCCTAGCGACAGGGTCTAATGAAAAACTGTTTTTT.

The table lists this clonotype with many counts. The genes are TRBV5-1 and TRBJ1-6; D is undetermined. Germline CDR1 reads SGHRS; CDR2 reads YFSETQ. Trimming left V 1 base short and J 8 bases short, with 13 bases between. The CDR3 is 15 amino acids. The CDR3 nucleotides read TGCGCCAGCAGCTTGCCACGGGATACGGATTCACCCCTCCACTTT. Amino acid sequence: CASSLPRDTDSPLHF.

The chain combines TRBV2 with TRBJ2-6; D not certain. There are 18 residues in the CDR3. Germline V gene sequence: CDR1 SNHLY, CDR2 FYNNEI. V was trimmed by 4 bases and J by 3 bases, leaving 19 bases between them. The CDR3 loop reads CASSGKGLQFGGANVLTF. CDR3 DNA sequence: TGTGCCAGCAGTGGCAAGGGCTTACAATTTGGTGGGGCCAACGTCCTGACTTTC.

The V and J genes are TRBV10-3 and TRBJ1-1; TRBD1 matches 8 bases. From germline, CDR1 is ENHRY and CDR2 SYGVKD. This CDR3 spans 13 amino acids. The V and J ends lost 3 bases and 4 bases, in that order; junction bases with no gene match: 1. The chain's CDR3 is CAISDTGGTEAFF. In DNA form, the CDR3 reads TGTGCCATCAGTGATACAGGGGGCACTGAAGCTTTCTTT.

This clonotype occurred once. The CDR3 spells CASSVSGANTGELFF. CDR3 bases: TGTGCCAGCAGCGTTAGCGGAGCGAACACCGGGGAGCTGTTTTTT. This rearrangement joins TRBV9 to TRBJ2-2, with TRBD2 as a possible D gene (6 bases). The CDR3 is 15 amino acids. Germline V gene sequence: CDR1 SGDLS, CDR2 YYNGEE. Trimming removed 2 bases at V and 0 bases at J, with 8 bases between.

The chain recombines TRBV4-1 with TRBJ1-6, with D perhaps TRBD1 (6 bases). The V end lost 2 bases, the J end lost 6 bases, and 11 bases lay between the germline ends. The CDR3 extends over 15 amino acids. Per the germline V gene, CDR1 is MGHRA and CDR2 is YSYEKL. CDR3 in amino acids: CASSQSRTVNSPLHF. As DNA, the CDR3 is TGCGCCAGCAGCCAATCCCGGACAGTTAATTCACCCCTCCACTTT.

The V and J genes are TRBV28 and TRBJ2-1, with 9 positions matching TRBD2. V gave up 5 bases and J gave up 6 bases; unmatched junction bases: 14. Germline CDR1 and CDR2: MDHEN and SYDVKM. CDR3 length equals 17 residues. CDR3 amino acids: CASSPLKGSGSRNEQFF. The CDR3 DNA reads TGTGCCAGCAGTCCGCTTAAAGGTAGCGGGAGTCGCAATGAGCAGTTCTTC. The entire variable domain, with the rest obtained from reference TRBV28 and TRBJ2-1, is as follows: DVKVTQSSRYLVKRTGEKVFLECVQDMDHENMFWYRQDPGLGLRLIYFSYDVKMKEKGDIPEGYSVSREKKERFSLILESASTNQTSMYLCASSPLKGSGSRNEQFFGPGTRLTVL.